One and the same sample provided the 6 T cell receptor beta chains below, sequenced in a study of T cells in localized non-small cell lung cancer (dated by TCRdb to 2018 to 2020). The library was produced with the immunoSEQ multiplex PCR assay. The table comes from immuneACCESS by way of TCRdb, which keeps in-frame sequences with V and J called. Part of the clones is missing from these tables; in studies checked, under half for an unresolved V gene and the rest for unknown reasons. Within this sample are over 50,000 clones, with roughly 90% of them counted one time only. In total, the top ten clones hold 1.5% to 2% of the sample. The sample was peripheral blood, taken before any cancer treatment. These receptors were obtained from a woman between 40 and 69 years old with stage I lung adenocarcinoma.

This clone was counted only a few times. The chain recombines TRBV7-9 with TRBJ1-2; no definite D call. Germline V gene lookup returns CDR1 SEHNR and CDR2 FQNEAQ (reference sequence). Trimming took 2 bases from V and 0 from J, leaving 10 bases between them. The CDR3 spans 15 residues. CDR3 sequence: CASSLSQRANYGYTF. In nucleotides, the CDR3 is TGTGCCAGCAGCTTAAGTCAGCGAGCTAACTATGGCTACACCTTC.

The CDR3 here is CASSSGRFNEKLFF. The CDR3 bases are TGTGCCAGCAGCTCCGGACGGTTTAATGAAAAACTGTTTTTT. J is TRBJ1-4 and V is TRBV7-2, with D unclear. The V end lost 4 bases, the J end lost 4 bases, and 10 bases lay between the germline ends. Germline V gene sequence: CDR1 SGHTA, CDR2 FQGNSA. The CDR3 has 14 amino acids.

This chain connects TRBV19 to TRBJ1-2; possible D gene TRBD1, 6 bases. Germline values: CDR1 LNHDA, CDR2 SQIVND (reference sequence). Trimming pared 7 bases from V and 1 base from J, leaving 16 bases between. The CDR3 covers 15 residues. This CDR3 reads CASTRATGFNYGYTF. In DNA form, the CDR3 reads TGTGCCAGTACGCGGGCGACAGGTTTTAACTATGGCTACACCTTC.

This clone appeared a single time. The CDR3 region has the DNA TGTGCCAGCAGCTTAGGGACAGGGTTTGCTGAAAAACTGTTTTTT. Translating gives CASSLGTGFAEKLFF. V and J are TRBV7-9 and TRBJ1-4, with 8 bases lining up with TRBD1. The CDR3 is 15 amino acids. CDR1 and CDR2 (germline): SEHNR, FQNEAQ (reference sequence). After removal of 1 base from V and 7 bases from J, the junction contained 5 bases not matched to a gene.

The J gene is TRBJ2-1, the V gene TRBV9; D gene unclear. Germline V gene sequence: CDR1 SGDLS, CDR2 YYNGEE. The ends were cut back, 0 bases at V and 5 bases at J, with 9 bases in the middle. The CDR3 is 14 residues long. Written as DNA, the CDR3 is TGTGCCAGCAGCGTAGGATCTGCCCACAATGAGCAGTTCTTC. This translates into CASSVGSAHNEQFF. The full variable domain, rest sourced from reference TRBV9 and TRBJ2-1, is DSGVTQTPKHLITATGQRVTLRCSPRSGDLSVYWYQQSLDQGLQFLIQYYNGEERAKGNILERFSAQQFPDLHSELNLSSLELGDSALYFCASSVGSAHNEQFFGPGTRLTVL.

This rearrangement joins TRBV29-1 to TRBJ2-2, with no clear D. The V gene's germline CDR1 is SQVTM and CDR2 ANQGSEA. This CDR3 region has 15 residues. Trimming cost V 0 bases and J 2 bases, with 10 bases left between them. CDR3 nucleotides: TGCAGCGTTGAAGATCGGATGGCAAACACCGGGGAGCTGTTTTTT. Encoded protein: CSVEDRMANTGELFF.